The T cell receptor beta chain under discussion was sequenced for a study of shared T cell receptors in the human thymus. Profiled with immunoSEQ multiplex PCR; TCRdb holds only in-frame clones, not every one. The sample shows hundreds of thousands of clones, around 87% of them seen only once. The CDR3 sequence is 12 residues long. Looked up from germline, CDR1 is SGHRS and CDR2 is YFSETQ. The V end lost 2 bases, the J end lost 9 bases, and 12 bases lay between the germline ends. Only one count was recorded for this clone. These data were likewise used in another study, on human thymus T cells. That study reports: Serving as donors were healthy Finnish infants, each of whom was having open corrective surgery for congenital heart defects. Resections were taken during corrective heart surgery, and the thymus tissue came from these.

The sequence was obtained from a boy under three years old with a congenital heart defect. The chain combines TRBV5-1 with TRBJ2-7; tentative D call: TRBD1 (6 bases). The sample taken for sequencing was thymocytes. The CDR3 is CASSFTGSWQYF. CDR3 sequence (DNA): TGCGCCAGCAGCTTTACAGGGTCGTGGCAGTACTTC.